A single sample gave rise to the 28 T cell receptor beta chains below, sequenced in a study of blood T cell repertoires in COVID-19. Assay used: immunoSEQ multiplex PCR; TCRdb lists only in-frame clones, some missing. The sample contains some 180,000 clones, approximately 80% of which appear only once. The sequenced material came from peripheral blood. Receptors originate from a human donor in a cohort sampled during active COVID-19.

The chain uses TRBV6-1 and TRBJ2-7; no firm D call. Per germline, CDR1 MNHNS and CDR2 SASEGT. The germline V and J ends were trimmed by 3 bases and 2 bases, with 11 bases remaining between them. The CDR3 runs to 14 residues. The CDR3: CASSDPGIAYEQYF. CDR3 bases: TGTGCCAGCAGTGATCCAGGTATAGCCTACGAGCAGTACTTC.

J is TRBJ2-5 and V is TRBV7-2; D possibly corresponds to TRBD2 (6 bases). CDR1 and CDR2 from the germline V gene are SGHTA and FQGNSA. The ends were cut back, 4 bases at V and 3 bases at J, with 12 bases in the middle. The CDR3 has 14 residues. CDR3 amino acids: CASSSQSGEETQYF. The CDR3 DNA reads TGTGCCAGCAGCTCCCAGTCGGGAGAAGAGACCCAGTACTTC.

J is TRBJ2-3 and V is TRBV10-3; 9 bases are a match to TRBD2. V lost 0 bases and J lost 0; bases outside the gene matches: 10. Germline CDR1 reads ENHRY; CDR2 reads SYGVKD. The CDR3 has 19 amino acids. The CDR3: CAISESTSGSGGSTDTQYF. The CDR3 coding sequence is TGTGCCATCAGTGAGTCGACTTCGGGTAGCGGGGGCAGCACAGATACGCAGTATTTT.

The genes are TRBV7-2 and TRBJ1-3, with TRBD1 identical over 8 bases. The CDR3 totals 16 residues. Germline V lookup: CDR1 SGHTA, CDR2 FQGNSA. J lost 0 bases, V lost 5 bases, and 6 bases had no gene match. The CDR3 bases are TGTGCCAGCAGCCCGTGGACAGGGCGCTCTGGAAACACCATATATTTT. Amino acids: CASSPWTGRSGNTIYF.

The V call is TRBV5-6, the J call TRBJ2-3, with a weak D call TRBD2 (6 bases). With 4 bases removed from V and 4 bases from J, the gap between germline ends came to 10 bases. CDR1 SGHDT and CDR2 YYEEEE come from the germline V gene. The CDR3 loop spans 13 amino acids. The CDR3 region is CASSRWGADTQYF. CDR3 nucleotides: TGTGCCAGCAGCCGTTGGGGGGCAGATACGCAGTATTTT. The full variable domain, rest sourced from reference TRBV5-6 and TRBJ2-3, is DAGVTQSPTHLIKTRGQQVTLRCSPKSGHDTVSWYQQALGQGPQFIFQYYEEEERQRGNFPDRFSGHQFPNYSSELNVNALLLGDSALYLCASSRWGADTQYFGPGTRLTVL.

This clone was seen more than once but under ten times. The genes are TRBV18 and TRBJ1-1, with a tentative D call TRBD1 (6 bases). This CDR3 is built from 14 residues. Germline lookup yields CDR1 KGHSH and CDR2 LQKENI. The V and J ends lost 1 base and 1 base respectively, with 7 bases between them. CDR3 sequence: CASSPRRGNTEAFF. The CDR3 nucleotides are TGTGCCAGCTCACCACGCAGGGGGAACACTGAAGCTTTCTTT.

The chain joins TRBV11-2 to TRBJ2-5; 11 bases align to TRBD2. CDR1 SGHAT and CDR2 FQNNGV come from the germline V gene. The CDR3 consists of 16 residues. The J segment lost 2 bases and the V segment lost 5 bases, leaving 7 bases of the junction unmatched. CDR3 DNA sequence: TGTGCCAGCAGCGTTACTAGCGGGGGCCCACAAGAGACCCAGTACTTC. This encodes CASSVTSGGPQETQYF.

Concerning this clone itself: This likely comes from a read error, as the CDR3 has no conserved phenylalanine or tryptophan at its end. The DNA is omitted, as the CDR3 cannot be located on it reliably, and the CDR3 follows TCRdb's listing. Other DNA sequences of this sample code for an identical CDR3. This chain uses TRBV12-3 or TRBV12-4 with TRBJ1-2. The CDR3 numbers 11 amino acids, ends counted. CDR3 amino acids: CASSLLRGNLP.

The CDR3 loop is CASSATVSGNTIYF. The CDR3 nucleotides read TGCGCCAGCAGTGCTACGGTCTCTGGAAACACCATATATTTT. The chain joins TRBV10-1 to TRBJ1-3, with D uncertain. Germline assignment: CDR1 WNHNN and CDR2 SYGVQD (reference sequence). There are 14 residues in the CDR3. V gave up 4 bases and J gave up 0 bases, with 7 bases separating them.

The chain uses TRBV14 and TRBJ1-2, with 7 positions matching TRBD1. The CDR3 is 17 amino acids. V trimming: 4 bases; J trimming: 8 bases; junction bases outside the gene matches: 19. Germline assignment: CDR1 SGHDN and CDR2 FVKESK. The chain's CDR3 is CASSRNSNRGKSRGYTF. CDR3 sequence (DNA): TGTGCCAGCAGCCGGAACTCCAACAGGGGAAAGTCGAGGGGCTACACCTTC.

V is TRBV18 and J is TRBJ1-4; D might be TRBD1 (6 bases). The CDR3 has 15 amino acids. Trimming left V 1 base short and J 7 bases short, with 13 bases between. CDR1 and CDR2 from the germline V gene are KGHSH and LQKENI. The CDR3 loop is CASSPRDGGREKLFF. The CDR3 coding sequence is TGTGCCAGCTCACCACGGGATGGGGGCCGTGAAAAACTGTTTTTT.

The rearrangement uses TRBV7-3 and TRBJ1-1; D unclear. This CDR3 is built from 15 residues. Germline lookup yields CDR1 SGHTA and CDR2 FQGTGA. Trimming stripped 1 base from V and 2 bases from J, with 11 bases between. CDR3 protein: CASSLRERLNTEAFF. The CDR3 bases are TGTGCCAGCAGCTTAAGGGAGAGGCTAAACACTGAAGCTTTCTTT.

This clone was detected once. The chain joins TRBV4-1 to TRBJ2-5, with D possibly TRBD2 on 5 matching bases. Germline V gene lookup returns CDR1 MGHRA and CDR2 YSYEKL. V was cut by 3 bases and J by 1 base, with 9 bases left in between. CDR3 length: 14 amino acids. Here the CDR3 reads CASSHASSQETQYF. CDR3 nucleotide sequence: TGCGCCAGCAGCCATGCTAGCTCCCAAGAGACCCAGTACTTC.

J is TRBJ2-7 and V is TRBV5-8; 7 bases fit TRBD1. The CDR3 has 15 amino acids. In germline, CDR1 is SGHTS, CDR2 YDEGEE. V lost 3 bases to trimming and J lost 1 base; unmatched junction nucleotides: 7. The CDR3 DNA reads as TGTGCCAGCAGCTATGGGACAGCAATTTCCTACGAGCAGTACTTC. This sequence encodes CASSYGTAISYEQYF.

The CDR3 loop is CASTGTSGAETQYF. The CDR3 DNA reads as TGTGCCAGCACAGGGACTAGCGGGGCGGAGACCCAGTACTTC. The gene calls are TRBV6-5 and TRBJ2-5, with 13 bases fitting TRBD2. After removal of 7 bases from V and 5 bases from J, the junction contained 4 bases not matched to a gene. The V gene's germline CDR1 is MNHEY and CDR2 SVGAGI. This CDR3 region has 14 residues.

The chain has TRBV12-5 and TRBJ2-7; the D gene is possibly TRBD1 (5 bases). The germline CDR1 and CDR2 sequences are LGHNT and FRNRAP. Trimming took off 5 bases at V and 2 bases at J, with 10 bases between the two ends. CDR3 length: 13 residues. CDR3 region: CASGMDTPYEQYF. CDR3 coding DNA: TGTGCTAGTGGTATGGACACCCCCTACGAGCAGTACTTC.

The CDR3 sequence: CASSWGQVIHEQYF. As DNA, the CDR3 is TGTGCCAGCAGCTGGGGGCAGGTCATCCACGAGCAGTACTTC. The chain carries TRBV7-9 and TRBJ2-7, with D perhaps matching TRBD1 (6 bases). With 4 bases removed from V and 5 bases from J, the gap between germline ends came to 15 bases. In germline, CDR1 is SEHNR, CDR2 FQNEAQ (reference sequence). CDR3 length: 14 amino acids.

The chain uses TRBV7-3 and TRBJ2-1; 8 bases fit TRBD2. The germline gives CDR1 SGHTA, CDR2 FQGTGA. Trimming took 2 bases from V and 5 from J; bases not matched to a gene: 5. The CDR3 covers 15 residues. DNA for the CDR3: TGTGCCAGCAGCTTACGCGGGGGGAGCGACAATGAGCAGTTCTTC. Translation gives CASSLRGGSDNEQFF.

This clone appeared a few times. The CDR3 DNA sequence: TGTGCCAGCAGTGGAGTATCGGGTGACCCCCCAGCTTTCTTT. Encoded protein: CASSGVSGDPPAFF. The chain couples TRBV6-4 to TRBJ1-1, with unresolved D. The CDR3 runs to 14 residues. Germline V gives CDR1 MRHNA, CDR2 SNTAGT. V gave up 4 bases and J gave up 10 bases, with 19 bases separating them.

This sequence joins TRBV5-6 and TRBJ2-1, with D perhaps matching TRBD2 (6 bases). CDR3 length equals 14 residues. The germline V gene has CDR1 SGHDT and CDR2 YYEEEE. V gave up 2 bases and J gave up 8 bases, with 14 bases separating them. The CDR3 DNA sequence: TGTGCCAGCAGCTTAGGTCGGGGCGGGGATGAGCAGTTCTTC. Protein: CASSLGRGGDEQFF.

The rearrangement joins TRBV6-5 to TRBJ1-3; possible D gene TRBD1, 5 bases. Germline V gene lookup returns CDR1 MNHEY and CDR2 SVGAGI. The CDR3 consists of 16 residues. V was trimmed by 4 bases and J by 0 bases, leaving 13 bases between them. DNA for the CDR3: TGTGCCAGCAGTTTCGACAGTCCGGGCTCTGGAAACACCATATATTTT. Amino acid sequence: CASSFDSPGSGNTIYF.

The J gene is TRBJ1-1, the V gene TRBV19, with TRBD1 identical over 9 bases. After removal of 5 bases from V and 1 base from J, the junction contained 5 bases not matched to a gene. This CDR3 is 15 amino acids long. Germline V gene data show CDR1 as LNHDA and CDR2 as SQIVND (reference sequence). The CDR3 DNA is TGTGCCAGTAGTTCACCGGGACAGGGGAACACTGAAGCTTTCTTT. This gives the protein CASSSPGQGNTEAFF.

The chain uses TRBV27 and TRBJ1-2, with no clear D. This CDR3 has 15 amino acids. Germline V gene sequence: CDR1 MNHEY, CDR2 SMNVEV (reference sequence). V lost 4 bases and J lost 5, with 17 bases in between. In nucleotides, the CDR3 is TGTGCCAGCAGTTCCGCCAGATCTTCCCTTTATGGCTACACCTTC. Protein: CASSSARSSLYGYTF.

The rearrangement links TRBV29-1 to TRBJ2-7; a weak D match, TRBD1 (5 bases). The germline V gene has CDR1 SQVTM and CDR2 ANQGSEA. The CDR3 has 12 amino acids. Trimming took 4 bases from V and 5 from J, leaving 12 bases between them. The CDR3 loop reads CSVATGRDEQYF. DNA for the CDR3: TGCAGCGTTGCCACAGGACGCGACGAGCAGTACTTC.

The V and J genes are TRBV27 and TRBJ1-2; D not resolved. In germline, CDR1 is MNHEY, CDR2 SMNVEV (reference sequence). V dropped 4 bases and J dropped 4 bases, with 10 bases sitting between them. The CDR3 covers 13 residues. The chain's CDR3 is CASSWENGYGYTF. The CDR3 coding sequence is TGTGCCAGCAGTTGGGAGAACGGCTATGGCTACACCTTC.

V usage is TRBV7-6 and J usage is TRBJ2-7, with 10 bases lining up with TRBD1. V gave up 5 bases and J gave up 6 bases; unmatched junction bases: 10. The CDR3 spans 15 residues. CDR1 is SGHVS, CDR2 FNYEAQ, per germline. The CDR3 loop is CASSQRTGGPSEQYF. CDR3 in DNA: TGTGCCAGCAGCCAGAGGACAGGGGGTCCCTCCGAGCAGTACTTC.

The chain uses TRBV11-2 and TRBJ2-1, with 10 bases lining up with TRBD2. V lost 4 bases and J lost 2; bases outside the gene matches: 2. The CDR3 totals 15 residues. Germline-derived CDR1 and CDR2 are SGHAT and FQNNGV. The CDR3 bases are TGTGCCAGCAGCTCAAGCGGGGGGGCCTACAATGAGCAGTTCTTC. Translating gives CASSSSGGAYNEQFF.

The chain joins TRBV4-1 to TRBJ1-1; TRBD1 matches at 7 bases. The CDR3 has 15 amino acids. After removal of 4 bases from V and 4 bases from J, the junction contained 9 bases not matched to a gene. Germline CDR1 is MGHRA and CDR2 is YSYEKL. This CDR3 reads CASSPMTGRGTEAFF. The DNA of the CDR3 is TGCGCCAGCAGCCCAATGACAGGGCGGGGCACTGAAGCTTTCTTT.